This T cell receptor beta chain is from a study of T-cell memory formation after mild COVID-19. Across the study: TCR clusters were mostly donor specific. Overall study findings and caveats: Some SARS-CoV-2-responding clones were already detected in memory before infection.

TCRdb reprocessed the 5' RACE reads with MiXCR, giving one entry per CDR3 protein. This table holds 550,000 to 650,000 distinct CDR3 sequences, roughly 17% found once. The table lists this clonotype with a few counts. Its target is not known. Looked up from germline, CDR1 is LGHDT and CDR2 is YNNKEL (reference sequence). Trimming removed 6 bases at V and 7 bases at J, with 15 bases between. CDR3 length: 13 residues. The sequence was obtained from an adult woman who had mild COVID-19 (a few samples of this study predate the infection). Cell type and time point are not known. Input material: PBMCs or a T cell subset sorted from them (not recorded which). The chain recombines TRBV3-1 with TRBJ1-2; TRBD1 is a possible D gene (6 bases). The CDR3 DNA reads TGTGCCAGCAGGTCAGGGGAACGAATTGGCTACACCTTC. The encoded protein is CASRSGERIGYTF.